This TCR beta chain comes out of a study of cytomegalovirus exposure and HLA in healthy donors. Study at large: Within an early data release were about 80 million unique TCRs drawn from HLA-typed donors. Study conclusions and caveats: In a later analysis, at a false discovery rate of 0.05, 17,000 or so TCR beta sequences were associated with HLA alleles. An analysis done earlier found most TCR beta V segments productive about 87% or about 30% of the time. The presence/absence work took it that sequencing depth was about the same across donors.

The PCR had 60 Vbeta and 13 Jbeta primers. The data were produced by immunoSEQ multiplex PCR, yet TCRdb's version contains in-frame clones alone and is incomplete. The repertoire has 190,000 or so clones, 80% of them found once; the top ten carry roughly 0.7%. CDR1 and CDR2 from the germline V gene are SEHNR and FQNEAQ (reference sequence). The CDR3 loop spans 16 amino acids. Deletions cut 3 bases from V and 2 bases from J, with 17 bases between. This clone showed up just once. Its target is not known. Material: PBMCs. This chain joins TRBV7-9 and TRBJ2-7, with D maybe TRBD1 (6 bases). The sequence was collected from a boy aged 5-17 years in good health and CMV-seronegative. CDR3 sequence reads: CASSFGPGHTTYEQYF. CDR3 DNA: TGTGCCAGCAGCTTCGGTCCGGGACACACGACCTACGAGCAGTACTTC.